This TCR beta chain is drawn from a study of blood T cell repertoires in COVID-19 (dated by TCRdb to the early 2020s). About the study as a whole: Samples covering the acute and convalescent phases of COVID-19 were provided by collaborators in the United States, Italy and Spain. The material from the prospective study consisted of cDNA or gDNA derived from T cells, B-cell-depleted T cells, or PBMCs. The dataset comprised deeply sampled blood TCRbeta repertoires from subjects exposed to, actively infected with, or recovered from COVID-19. The repertoires were released in a freely available public database intended as a resource for research on the immune response to SARS-CoV-2. The samples were drawn from the first 160 participants of the ongoing ImmuneRACE study and from 1,254 subjects provided by 6 global collaborators. Nearly every sample came with metadata listing a de-identified subject ID, COVID-19 status, age in years and sex. Where available, HLA class I and class II types were obtained from metadata supplied by the sample provider rather than from assay-based typing.

The collaborating institutions used their own protocols to collect whole blood in K2EDTA tubes. For TCRbeta analysis, collaborators shipped samples as frozen whole blood, isolated PBMCs, or DNA extracted from either of those sample types. Turning to this clone: The antigen it binds to is not known. Base qualities are missing; no much larger clone stands one base away.

The germline V gene provides CDR1 SGHVS and CDR2 FQNEAQ. The CDR3 spans 14 residues, from the cysteine through the phenylalanine. The sequence is cut down to CDR3 DNA, 42 bases in frame from base 1. Cut back by 4 bases and 3 bases, the V and J ends lie 9 bases apart. TCRbeta CDR3 regions were amplified from genomic DNA using the immunoSEQ Assay, a bias-controlled multiplex PCR. The original methods were these. The number of nucleated cells in each sample was estimated by amplification of reference gene primers within the assay. Sequence reads were collapsed and filtered to measure the absolute abundance of every unique TCRbeta CDR3 rearrangement. Productive Simpson clonality was computed per sample as the square root of Simpson's diversity index over productive rearrangements. The table comes from immuneACCESS by way of TCRdb, which keeps in-frame sequences with V and J called. Part of the clones is missing from these tables; in studies checked, under half for an unresolved V gene and the rest for unknown reasons. V and J calls plus clone size are reproduced from that table; the DNA served to infer D and trimming. The sample contains some 350,000 clones, approximately 82% of them found a single time. The ten largest clones capture 2.5% to 3% of the sample.

Study-level results and caveats: The amount of clinical and demographic metadata varied by source and participant and was provided uncurated.

Sequencing was carried out using peripheral blood. The chain is encoded by TRBV7-8 joined to TRBJ2-2; D gene: possibly TRBD1, on 5 matching bases. The clonotype comes from a man younger than 40 with active or convalescent COVID-19. The bases are TGTGCCAGCAGCTCAGGCAGGGACACCGGGGAGCTGTTTTTT. Its protein reads: CASSSGRDTGELFF. Extended through the reference TRBV7-8 and TRBJ2-2 proteins, this CDR3 yields the full variable domain: GAGVSQSPRYKVAKRGQDVALRCDPISGHVSLFWYQQALGQGPEFLTYFQNEAQLDKSGLPSDRFFAERPEGSVSTLKIQRTQQEDSAVYLCASSSGRDTGELFFGEGSRLTVL.